Shown below are 5 T cell receptor beta chains from a single sample sequenced in a study of cytomegalovirus exposure and HLA in healthy donors. Assay used: immunoSEQ multiplex PCR; TCRdb lists only in-frame clones, some missing. The table has approximately 82,000 clones, 85% to 95% seen once; the top ten hold around 0.69%. Source material: PBMCs. The origin of the receptors is a woman aged 18-30 years in good health and CMV-seronegative.

This sequence joins TRBV29-1 and TRBJ1-2, with D tentatively TRBD1 (6 bases). The CDR3 contains 15 residues. Trimming took off 4 bases at V and 5 bases at J, with 20 bases between the two ends. In germline, CDR1 is SQVTM, CDR2 ANQGSEA. This chain's CDR3 is CSVGSGSGEPYGYTF. In nucleotides, the CDR3 is TGCAGCGTTGGGAGTGGCTCAGGGGAACCATATGGCTACACCTTC.

The rearrangement links TRBV12-5 to TRBJ2-1, with 8 bases matching TRBD2. This CDR3 has 12 residues. The germline V gene encodes CDR1 LGHNT and CDR2 FRNRAP. The V and J ends lost 3 bases and 13 bases, in that order; junction bases with no gene match: 5. The CDR3, as DNA: TGTGCTAGTGGTTTAAGAGCGGGGGCACAGTTCTTC. It translates to CASGLRAGAQFF.

V gene TRBV11-2 combines with J gene TRBJ2-7, with D possibly matching TRBD1 (5 bases). The CDR3 covers 13 residues. Germline CDR1 reads SGHAT; CDR2 reads FQNNGV. Trimming pared 5 bases from V and 8 bases from J, leaving 16 bases between. In DNA, the CDR3 is TGTGCCAGCAGCCCCTCACAGGATGGCAAGCAGTACTTC. As protein: CASSPSQDGKQYF.

The table lists this clone with a count of one. The chain has TRBV7-2 and TRBJ2-5; D is possibly TRBD2 (7 bases). The CDR3 loop spans 15 amino acids. Germline CDR1 is SGHTA and CDR2 is FQGNSA. The germline V and J ends were trimmed by 1 base and 5 bases, with 14 bases remaining between them. The CDR3 coding sequence is TGTGCCAGCAGCTTAGGGGGGGGGCCCGAGGAGACCCAGTACTTC. It specifies CASSLGGGPEETQYF.

This chain joins TRBV27 and TRBJ1-2; D unresolved. This CDR3 contains 15 residues. Germline assignment: CDR1 MNHEY and CDR2 SMNVEV (reference sequence). V shed 1 base and J shed 1 base, with 10 bases lying between them. The CDR3 DNA reads TGTGCCAGCAGTTTATGGGGAGGTCGTAACTATGGCTACACCTTC. It codes for CASSLWGGRNYGYTF.